These 15 T cell receptor beta chains came from one sample sequenced in a study of Ad26.COV2.S vaccination and SARS-CoV-2 variants. Treatment of the sample: 19 received Ad26.COV2.S at low or high dose, single or two shots; about 5 received placebo; per-sample allocation not given. Sampling took place 63 days after the first vaccine or placebo injection. Clones were sequenced by immunoSEQ multiplex PCR, and TCRdb holds only the in-frame ones, with some missing. The profile shows approximately 240,000 clones, 70% to 90% of them singletons. Sequencing was performed on peripheral blood, taken in a trial of Ad26.COV2.S vaccine versus placebo. These receptors were collected from a person between 18 and 59 years old who received the Ad26.COV2.S COVID-19 vaccine or a placebo.

The chain joins TRBV7-6 to TRBJ2-7; 7 bases fit TRBD1. V was clipped by 4 bases and J by 5 bases; unmatched bases: 5. This CDR3 is 13 amino acids long. Germline values: CDR1 SGHVS, CDR2 FNYEAQ. The CDR3 region has the DNA TGTGCCAGCAGCTCTACAGGGGCCCACGAGCAGTACTTC. Its protein product is CASSSTGAHEQYF.

CDR3 DNA: TGTGCCAGCAGCTTAGGACTAGCGGGGTTCCAAGAGACCCAGTACTTC. Translating it yields CASSLGLAGFQETQYF. This chain connects TRBV7-2 to TRBJ2-5, with 11 bases aligning to TRBD2. The junction had 2 bases not matched to a gene; V was cut back by 1 base and J by 1 base. Per germline, CDR1 SGHTA and CDR2 FQGNSA. This CDR3 comprises 16 residues.

The chain joins TRBV6-4 to TRBJ1-5; 8 bases match TRBD1. Germline lookup yields CDR1 MRHNA and CDR2 SNTAGT. Trimming at V came to 2 bases and at J to 6 bases, leaving 3 bases not matched to a gene. The CDR3 has 14 amino acids. The chain's CDR3 is CASSDQQGGQPQHF. The CDR3 DNA follows: TGTGCCAGCAGTGACCAACAGGGGGGTCAGCCCCAGCATTTT.

This clone showed up just a few times. In DNA form, the CDR3 reads TGTGCCAGCAGCGTAGCCCCCACAGGGTCCGGAAACACCATATATTTT. Its protein product is CASSVAPTGSGNTIYF. The rearrangement joins TRBV9 to TRBJ1-3, with D possibly TRBD1 on 6 matching bases. With 0 bases removed from V and 4 bases from J, the gap between germline ends came to 14 bases. CDR1 and CDR2 from the germline V gene are SGDLS and YYNGEE. The CDR3 runs 16 residues.

V and J are TRBV10-3 and TRBJ2-5; 9 bases line up with TRBD1. This CDR3 region has 14 residues. Germline trimming cut 3 bases from V and 4 bases from J; bases unmatched to any gene: 3. Germline V gives CDR1 ENHRY, CDR2 SYGVKD. CDR3 bases: TGTGCCATCAGTGAACAGGGGGCGGGAGAGACCCAGTACTTC. Amino acid sequence: CAISEQGAGETQYF.

The V and J genes are TRBV28 and TRBJ2-4; a possible D gene is TRBD1 (5 bases). The CDR3 length is 16 residues. V was clipped by 5 bases and J by 1 base, with 15 bases between them. In germline, CDR1 is MDHEN, CDR2 SYDVKM. The CDR3 DNA follows: TGTGCCAGCAGTCGCCTAGGGGCGTGGGCCAAAAACATTCAGTACTTC. Translated, it gives CASSRLGAWAKNIQYF.

V usage is TRBV19 and J usage is TRBJ2-1, with TRBD2 identical over 11 bases. From germline, CDR1 is LNHDA and CDR2 SQIVND (reference sequence). The CDR3 sequence is 13 residues long. In DNA form, the CDR3 reads TGTGCTTCGACTAGCGGGGAGGTAAATGAGCAGTTCTTC. This translates into CASTSGEVNEQFF.

There are a few counts of this clone. The chain is built from TRBV9 and TRBJ2-2; no firm D call. The V and J ends lost 3 bases and 7 bases respectively, with 7 bases between them. CDR1 SGDLS and CDR2 YYNGEE come from the germline V gene. The CDR3 extends over 12 amino acids. The DNA for the CDR3 is TGTGCCAGCAGCGGAGTCTTCGGGGAGCTGTTTTTT. This sequence encodes CASSGVFGELFF.

The rearrangement uses TRBV12-3 or TRBV12-4 and TRBJ2-5; the D is unclear. With 3 bases removed from V and 2 bases from J, the gap between germline ends came to 7 bases. The CDR3 is made up of 13 amino acids. This chain's CDR3 is CASSFRDQETQYF. The DNA for the CDR3 is TGTGCCAGCAGTTTTAGGGATCAAGAGACCCAGTACTTC.

The chain joins TRBV13 to TRBJ2-7, with TRBD1 identical over 7 bases. CDR1 and CDR2 (germline): PRHDT, FYEKMQ (reference sequence). Trimming at V came to 2 bases and at J to 5 bases, leaving 9 bases not matched to a gene. This CDR3 has 15 amino acids. CDR3 residues: CASSLTVTGTHEQYF. CDR3 nucleotides: TGTGCCAGCAGCTTAACTGTGACAGGGACCCACGAGCAGTACTTC.

The chain combines TRBV3-1 (or the pseudogene TRBV3-2) with TRBJ2-7; D possibly uses TRBD1 or TRBD2 (5 bases each). Germline values: CDR1 LGHDT, CDR2 YNNKEL (reference sequence). The CDR3 contains 14 residues. V lost 5 bases to trimming and J lost 1 base, with 12 bases between them. CDR3 residues: CASSYRDQSYEQYF. The CDR3 nucleotides read TGTGCCAGCAGCTACCGGGACCAGTCCTACGAGCAGTACTTC.

The chain joins TRBV7-8 to TRBJ2-3; TRBD2 agrees at 12 bases. J lost 1 base, V lost 3 bases, and 5 bases had no gene match. The germline CDR1 and CDR2 sequences are SGHVS and FQNEAQ. This CDR3 has 17 residues. The CDR3 coding sequence is TGTGCCAGCAGCTTTGTGACTAGCGGGGGACGCACAGATACGCAGTATTTT. It encodes CASSFVTSGGRTDTQYF.

The chain has TRBV28 and TRBJ1-5; 8 bases match TRBD1. The CDR3 spans 15 residues. V dropped 6 bases and J dropped 1; count of bases not matched to a gene: 5. The germline V gene has CDR1 MDHEN and CDR2 SYDVKM. CDR3 sequence: CASSFQGASNQPQHF. DNA of the CDR3: TGTGCCAGCAGCTTCCAGGGGGCGAGCAATCAGCCCCAGCATTTT.

V is TRBV27 and J is TRBJ2-2, with D tentatively TRBD2 (5 bases). Trimming took off 7 bases at V and 1 base at J, with 13 bases between the two ends. Per germline, CDR1 MNHEY and CDR2 SMNVEV (reference sequence). The CDR3 is 15 amino acids. CDR3 sequence reads: CASTPMSGNTGELFF. The CDR3 DNA is TGTGCCAGCACCCCGATGAGCGGGAACACCGGGGAGCTGTTTTTT.

Note on this clone: Within the sample, other DNA sequences also encode this same CDR3. The genes are TRBV6-5 and TRBJ1-1; D is ambiguous. There are 13 residues in the CDR3. The germline V and J ends were trimmed by 0 bases and 0 bases, with 2 bases remaining between them. Germline loops: CDR1 MNHEY, CDR2 SVGAGI. The CDR3 spells CASSYSVNTEAFF. In DNA form, the CDR3 reads TGTGCCAGCAGTTACTCAGTGAACACTGAAGCTTTCTTT.